This T cell receptor beta chain comes out of a study of T cell responses to AZD1222 COVID-19 vaccine. Overall study findings and caveats: Among AZD1222 vaccinees, only 5 to 7 were seropositive at baseline.

V lost 5 bases and J 0 bases, leaving 11 bases between the germline ends. CDR3 length: 14 residues. Germline V gives CDR1 LNHDA, CDR2 SQIVND (reference sequence). With respect to this clone: Its antigen is unknown.

TCRdb's copy holds only in-frame clones and misses some; the assay was immunoSEQ multiplex PCR. The sample includes around 130,000 clones, approximately 94% of them seen just once. Here the sequenced sample was peripheral blood, taken on day 0 of AZD1222 vaccination. The receptor's source is an adult in good health. The V and J genes are TRBV19 and TRBJ2-7, with D tentatively TRBD1 or TRBD2 (6 bases each). Here the CDR3 reads CASSPGGGSYEQYF. The CDR3 nucleotides read TGTGCCAGTAGTCCCGGGGGCGGCTCCTACGAGCAGTACTTC. The entire variable domain, with the rest obtained from reference TRBV19 and TRBJ2-7, is as follows: DGGITQSPKYLFRKEGQNVTLSCEQNLNHDAMYWYRQDPGQGLRLIYYSQIVNDFQKGDIAEGYSVSREKKESFPLTVTSAQKNPTAFYLCASSPGGGSYEQYFGPGTRLTVT.